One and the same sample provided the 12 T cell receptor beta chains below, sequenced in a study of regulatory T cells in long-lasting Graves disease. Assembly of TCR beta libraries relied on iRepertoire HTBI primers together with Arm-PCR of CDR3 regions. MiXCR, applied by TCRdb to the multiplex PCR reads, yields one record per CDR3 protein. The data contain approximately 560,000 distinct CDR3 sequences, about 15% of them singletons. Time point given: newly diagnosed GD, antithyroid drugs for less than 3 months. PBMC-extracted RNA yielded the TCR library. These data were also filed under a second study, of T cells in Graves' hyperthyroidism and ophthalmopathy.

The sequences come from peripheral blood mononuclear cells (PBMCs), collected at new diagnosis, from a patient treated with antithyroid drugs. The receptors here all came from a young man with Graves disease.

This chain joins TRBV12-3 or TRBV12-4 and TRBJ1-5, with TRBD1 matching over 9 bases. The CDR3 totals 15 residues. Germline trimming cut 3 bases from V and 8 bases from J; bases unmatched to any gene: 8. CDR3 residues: CASSFTGGFVEPQHF. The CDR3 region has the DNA TGTGCCAGCAGTTTCACAGGGGGCTTCGTAGAGCCCCAGCATTTT.

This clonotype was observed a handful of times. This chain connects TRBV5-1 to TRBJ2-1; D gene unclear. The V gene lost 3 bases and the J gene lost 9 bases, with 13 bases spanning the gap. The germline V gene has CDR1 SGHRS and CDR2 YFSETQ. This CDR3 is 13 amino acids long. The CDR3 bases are TGCGCCAGCAGCTCGTCGATTGGAAGTGAGCAGTTCTTC. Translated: CASSSSIGSEQFF.

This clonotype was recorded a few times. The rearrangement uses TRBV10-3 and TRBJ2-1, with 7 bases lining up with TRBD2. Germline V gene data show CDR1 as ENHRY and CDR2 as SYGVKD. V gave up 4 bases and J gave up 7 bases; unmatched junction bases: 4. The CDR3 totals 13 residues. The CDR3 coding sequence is TGTGCCATCAGTGCGGGGGGTAGGAATGAGCAGTTCTTC. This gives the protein CAISAGGRNEQFF.

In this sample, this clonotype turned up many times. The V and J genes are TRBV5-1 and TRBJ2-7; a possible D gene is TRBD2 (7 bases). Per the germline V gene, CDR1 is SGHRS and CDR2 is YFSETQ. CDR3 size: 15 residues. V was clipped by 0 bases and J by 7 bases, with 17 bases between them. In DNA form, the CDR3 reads TGCGCCAGCAGCTTGGCCGGCAGGGGAGCGGGGGAGCAGTACTTC. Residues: CASSLAGRGAGEQYF.

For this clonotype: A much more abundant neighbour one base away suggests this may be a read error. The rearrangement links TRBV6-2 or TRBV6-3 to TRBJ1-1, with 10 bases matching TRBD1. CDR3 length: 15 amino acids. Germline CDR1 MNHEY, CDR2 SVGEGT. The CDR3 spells CASSRDRGMNTEASF. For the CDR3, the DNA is TGTGCCAGCAGTCGGGACAGGGGAATGAACACTGAAGCTTCCTTT.

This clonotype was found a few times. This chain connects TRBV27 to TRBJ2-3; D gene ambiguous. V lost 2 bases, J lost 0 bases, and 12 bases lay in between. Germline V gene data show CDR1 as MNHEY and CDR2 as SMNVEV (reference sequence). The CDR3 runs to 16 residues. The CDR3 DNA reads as TGTGCCAGCAGTTTAACCTCTATCCTAAGCACAGATACGCAGTATTTT. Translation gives CASSLTSILSTDTQYF.

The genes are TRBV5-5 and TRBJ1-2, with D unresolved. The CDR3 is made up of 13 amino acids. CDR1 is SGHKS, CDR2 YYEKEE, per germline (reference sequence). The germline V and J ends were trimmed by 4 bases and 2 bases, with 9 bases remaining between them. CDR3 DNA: TGTGCCAGCAGCGCCCTAGGGAACTATGGCTACACCTTC. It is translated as CASSALGNYGYTF.

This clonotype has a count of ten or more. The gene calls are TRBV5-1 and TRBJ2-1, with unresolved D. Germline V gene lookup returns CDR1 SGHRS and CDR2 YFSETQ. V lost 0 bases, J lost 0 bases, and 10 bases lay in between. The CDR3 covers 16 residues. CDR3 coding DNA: TGCGCCAGCAGCTTGGATCAGTTAAGCTCCTACAATGAGCAGTTCTTC. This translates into CASSLDQLSSYNEQFF.

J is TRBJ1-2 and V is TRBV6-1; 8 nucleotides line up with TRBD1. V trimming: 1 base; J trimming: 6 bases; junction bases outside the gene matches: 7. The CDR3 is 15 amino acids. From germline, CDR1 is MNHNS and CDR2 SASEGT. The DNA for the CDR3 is TGTGCCAGCAGTGAAGGGACAGGGTCGGGGCATGGCTACACCTTC. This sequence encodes CASSEGTGSGHGYTF.

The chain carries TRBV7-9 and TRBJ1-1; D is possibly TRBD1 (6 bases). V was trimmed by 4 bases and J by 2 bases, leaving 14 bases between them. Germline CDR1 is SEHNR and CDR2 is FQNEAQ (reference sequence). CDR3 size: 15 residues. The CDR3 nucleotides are TGTGCCAGCAGCTGGGAGGGACAATTAAACACTGAAGCTTTCTTT. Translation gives CASSWEGQLNTEAFF.

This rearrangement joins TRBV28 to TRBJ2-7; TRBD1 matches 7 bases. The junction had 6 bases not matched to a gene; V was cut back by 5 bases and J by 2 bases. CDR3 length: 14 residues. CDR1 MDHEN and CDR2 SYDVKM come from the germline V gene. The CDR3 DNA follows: TGTGCCAGCAGTGTTCACAGGGGAGCCTACGAGCAGTACTTC. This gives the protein CASSVHRGAYEQYF.

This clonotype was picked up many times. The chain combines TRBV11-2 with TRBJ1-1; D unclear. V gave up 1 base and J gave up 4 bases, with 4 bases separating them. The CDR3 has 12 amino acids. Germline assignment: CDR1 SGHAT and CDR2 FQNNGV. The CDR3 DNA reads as TGTGCCAGCAGCTTAGGAATCACTGAAGCTTTCTTT. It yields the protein CASSLGITEAFF.